Given below is one T cell receptor beta chain in context. TCRdb reprocessed the PCR reads via MiXCR and lists one record per CDR3 protein. The sample consists of over 12,000 distinct CDR3 sequences, 46% of them appearing once. This specimen comes from a study of tumor-infiltrating lymphocytes in oesophageal squamous cell carcinoma. The CDR3 length is 15 residues. Germline values: CDR1 SGHVS, CDR2 FNYEAQ. V was clipped by 0 bases and J by 2 bases, with 10 bases between them. This clonotype was obtained from a male donor with esophageal squamous cell carcinoma. The material sequenced was blood. This chain uses TRBV7-6 with TRBJ2-5; D might be TRBD2 (6 bases). The DNA of the CDR3 is TGTGCCAGCAGCTTAGCGGGACGGGGGCAAGAGACCCAGTACTTC. It encodes CASSLAGRGQETQYF. Combining the CDR3 with reference TRBV7-6 and TRBJ2-5 gives the whole variable domain GAGVSQSPRYKVTKRGQDVALRCDPISGHVSLYWYRQALGQGPEFLTYFNYEAQQDKSGLPNDRFSAERPEGSISTLTIQRTEQRDSAMYRCASSLAGRGQETQYFGPGTRLLVL.